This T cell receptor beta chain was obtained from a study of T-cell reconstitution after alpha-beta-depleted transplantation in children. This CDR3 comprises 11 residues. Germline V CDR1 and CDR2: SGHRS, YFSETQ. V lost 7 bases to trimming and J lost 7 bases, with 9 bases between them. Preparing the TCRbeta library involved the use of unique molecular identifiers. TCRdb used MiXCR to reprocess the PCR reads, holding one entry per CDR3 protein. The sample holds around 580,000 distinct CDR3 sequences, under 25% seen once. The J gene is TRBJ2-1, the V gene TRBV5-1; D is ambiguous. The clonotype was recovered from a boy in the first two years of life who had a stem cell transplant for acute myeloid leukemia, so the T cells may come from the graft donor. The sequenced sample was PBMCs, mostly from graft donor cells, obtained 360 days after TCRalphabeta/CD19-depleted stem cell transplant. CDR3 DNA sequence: TGCGCCAGCTCTGACCTTAATGAGCAGTTCTTC. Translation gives CASSDLNEQFF.